Below are 23 T cell receptor beta chains sequenced from a single sample in a study of cytomegalovirus exposure and HLA in healthy donors. PCR involved 60 Vbeta and 13 Jbeta primers. TCRdb's table, derived via immunoSEQ multiplex PCR, lists solely in-frame clones and lacks some. This table holds around 87,000 clones, over 70% found once. The sample consisted of PBMCs. These receptors were taken from a girl aged 2 to 9 in good health and CMV-seropositive.

This rearrangement joins TRBV27 to TRBJ1-1; 10 positions match TRBD1. Germline assignment: CDR1 MNHEY and CDR2 SMNVEV (reference sequence). The CDR3 sequence is 15 residues long. V shed 3 bases and J 3 bases; nucleotides not matched to a gene: 4. CDR3 in amino acids: CASSLTGGPHTEAFF. The DNA for the CDR3 is TGTGCCAGCAGTTTGACAGGGGGCCCCCACACTGAAGCTTTCTTT.

V and J are TRBV4-1 and TRBJ1-3; 7 bases are a match to TRBD1. Germline CDR1 and CDR2: MGHRA and YSYEKL. J gave up 0 bases and V 0 bases, and 8 bases lay outside the gene matches. The CDR3 contains 18 residues. The CDR3 is CASSQDLQGLGSGNTIYF. The DNA of the CDR3 is TGCGCCAGCAGCCAAGATCTACAGGGGTTAGGCTCTGGAAACACCATATATTTT.

This rearrangement joins TRBV28 to TRBJ1-4, with TRBD1 matching over 9 bases. CDR3 length: 14 residues. The V and J ends lost 6 bases and 9 bases, in that order; junction bases with no gene match: 8. Germline V gives CDR1 MDHEN, CDR2 SYDVKM. The CDR3 sequence: CASSQTGTGQKLFF. In DNA form, the CDR3 reads TGTGCCAGCAGCCAAACCGGGACAGGGCAAAAACTGTTTTTT.

The J gene is TRBJ1-2, the V gene TRBV27; 10 nucleotides agree with TRBD1. The CDR3 has 15 residues. Germline trimming cut 6 bases from V and 1 base from J; bases unmatched to any gene: 5. CDR1 is MNHEY and CDR2 is SMNVEV in the germline V gene (reference sequence). CDR3 DNA sequence: TGTGCCAGCAGATTAGGGACAGGGGATAACTATGGCTACACCTTC. It encodes CASRLGTGDNYGYTF.

The rearrangement joins TRBV28 to TRBJ2-7, with 14 bases lining up with TRBD2. V lost 5 bases, J lost 4 bases, and 7 bases stayed unmatched. Per the germline V gene, CDR1 is MDHEN and CDR2 is SYDVKM. CDR3 length: 16 amino acids. CDR3 in DNA: TGTGCCAGCAGTCCGGGACTAGCGGGAGTTTCTTACGAGCAGTACTTC. It specifies CASSPGLAGVSYEQYF.

The J gene is TRBJ2-5, the V gene TRBV4-1, with 8 bases that match TRBD2. This CDR3 has 17 residues. The J segment lost 3 bases and the V segment lost 0 bases, leaving 9 bases of the junction unmatched. The germline V gene encodes CDR1 MGHRA and CDR2 YSYEKL. The DNA of the CDR3 is TGCGCCAGCAGCCAAGATTTCGGACTAGCAGAGAAAGAGACCCAGTACTTC. It codes for CASSQDFGLAEKETQYF.

This sequence joins TRBV15 and TRBJ1-1; D unresolved. Looked up from germline, CDR1 is LNHNV and CDR2 is YYDKDF (reference sequence). This CDR3 is built from 13 residues. Deletions cut 5 bases from V and 0 bases from J, with 7 bases between. CDR3 loop: CATSGGMNTEAFF. The CDR3, as DNA: TGTGCCACCAGCGGCGGGATGAACACTGAAGCTTTCTTT.

The CDR3 DNA is TGTGCCAGCAGTTCGGACAGAAACACTGAAGCTTTCTTT. This codes for CASSSDRNTEAFF. The rearrangement uses TRBV7-9 and TRBJ1-1; D may be TRBD1 (6 bases). The CDR3 totals 13 residues. Trimming shortened V by 6 bases and J by 2 bases, and 10 bases separated the two germline ends. Germline CDR1 is SEHNR and CDR2 is FQNEAQ (reference sequence).

The chain recombines TRBV6-1 with TRBJ2-7, with a weak D call TRBD1 (6 bases). The CDR3 sequence is 14 residues long. Germline CDR1 reads MNHNS; CDR2 reads SASEGT. Trimming removed 5 bases from V and 2 bases from J, with 13 bases in between. CDR3 bases: TGTGCCAGCAGTCGCGAAGGGACACCCTACGAGCAGTACTTC. It yields the protein CASSREGTPYEQYF.

The chain uses TRBV30 and TRBJ2-7, with D perhaps matching TRBD2 (5 bases). With 7 bases removed from V and 6 bases from J, the gap between germline ends came to 13 bases. Germline V lookup: CDR1 GTSNPN, CDR2 SVGIG (reference sequence). The CDR3 has 11 residues. The CDR3 reads CAYSTSREQYF. The DNA for the CDR3 is TGTGCCTATTCAACTAGTCGCGAGCAGTACTTC.

This CDR3 is CASTMTGATNEQFF. The CDR3 nucleotides are TGTGCCAGCACCATGACAGGGGCGACGAATGAGCAGTTCTTC. The rearrangement links TRBV7-6 to TRBJ2-1, with TRBD1 matching over 8 bases. CDR1 and CDR2 (germline): SGHVS, FNYEAQ. CDR3 length equals 14 residues. V shed 7 bases, J shed 7 bases, and the junction held 9 bases outside the gene matches.

This chain uses TRBV4-1 with TRBJ2-2; 7 nucleotides agree with TRBD1. The V gene's germline CDR1 is MGHRA and CDR2 YSYEKL. V lost 3 bases and J lost 3; bases outside the gene matches: 4. This CDR3 is built from 15 residues. The CDR3 DNA reads TGCGCCAGCAGCCACGGGGACAGAGACACCGGGGAGCTGTTTTTT. Translated, it gives CASSHGDRDTGELFF.

This chain connects TRBV5-4 to TRBJ2-7, with 12 positions matching TRBD2. Unmatched junction bases numbered 7, after V lost 6 bases and J lost 3 bases. Germline-derived CDR1 and CDR2 are SGHNT and YYREEE (reference sequence). This CDR3 is 15 amino acids long. This CDR3 is CASTSGTSGYYEQYF. The CDR3, as DNA: TGTGCCAGCACGTCTGGGACTAGCGGGTACTACGAGCAGTACTTC.

The rearrangement joins TRBV7-9 to TRBJ2-7; D is unclear. CDR3 size: 13 residues. Trimming removed 5 bases at V and 7 bases at J, with 15 bases between. Germline CDR1 and CDR2: SEHNR and FQNEAQ (reference sequence). The CDR3 sequence: CASSLEQSREQYF. As DNA, the CDR3 is TGTGCCAGCAGCCTAGAACAGTCCAGGGAGCAGTACTTC.

The chain uses TRBV30 and TRBJ1-1; TRBD1 is a possible D gene (5 bases). Per germline, CDR1 GTSNPN and CDR2 SVGIG (reference sequence). CDR3 length: 14 residues. V was trimmed by 8 bases and J by 2 bases, leaving 18 bases between them. CDR3: CAGRFGGINTEAFF. In DNA, the CDR3 is TGTGCCGGGCGGTTTGGGGGGATTAACACTGAAGCTTTCTTT.

V is TRBV27 and J is TRBJ1-2; D may be TRBD1 (6 bases). Germline V gene lookup returns CDR1 MNHEY and CDR2 SMNVEV (reference sequence). V lost 0 bases, J lost 3 bases, and 14 bases lay in between. The CDR3 loop spans 16 amino acids. CDR3 DNA: TGTGCCAGCAGTTTATCGTTTGGGGGCGTGGACTATGGCTACACCTTC. Its translation: CASSLSFGGVDYGYTF.

V and J are TRBV7-9 and TRBJ2-3; TRBD1 is a possible D gene (5 bases). Germline loops: CDR1 SEHNR, CDR2 FQNEAQ (reference sequence). V gave up 0 bases and J gave up 4 bases, with 11 bases separating them. The CDR3 totals 15 residues. CDR3 region: CASSLAVGRADTQYF. The CDR3 nucleotides are TGTGCCAGCAGCTTAGCGGTGGGGCGCGCAGATACGCAGTATTTT.

This rearrangement joins TRBV28 to TRBJ2-2; TRBD1 might be the D (6 bases). V dropped 3 bases and J dropped 7 bases, with 18 bases sitting between them. The germline CDR1 and CDR2 sequences are MDHEN and SYDVKM. The CDR3 is made up of 16 amino acids. The CDR3 sequence: CASSLGPQGFSGELFF. For the CDR3, the DNA is TGTGCCAGCAGTTTGGGTCCCCAGGGGTTTAGCGGGGAGCTGTTTTTT.

V is TRBV29-1 and J is TRBJ1-1, with a weak D call TRBD1 (5 bases). Germline CDR1 reads SQVTM; CDR2 reads ANQGSEA. V shed 7 bases and J shed 1 base, with 10 bases lying between them. This CDR3 has 12 amino acids. CDR3 sequence reads: CSDSQGNTEAFF. DNA of the CDR3: TGCAGCGACTCTCAGGGGAACACTGAAGCTTTCTTT.

This clone has just one count. V and J are TRBV5-3 and TRBJ2-3; 14 nucleotides line up with TRBD2. TRBV5-3 is annotated as an ORF whose role is uncertain. The CDR3 runs to 18 residues. Trimming cost V 1 base and J 2 bases; bases outside gene matches: 6. In DNA form, the CDR3 reads TGTGCCAGAAGCTTGACGACTAGCGGGAGGGAAACCACAGATACGCAGTATTTT. Residues: CARSLTTSGRETTDTQYF.

J is TRBJ2-1 and V is TRBV5-6; TRBD2 matches at 9 bases. Germline loops: CDR1 SGHDT, CDR2 YYEEEE. The V and J ends lost 3 bases and 7 bases, in that order; junction bases with no gene match: 14. The CDR3 totals 17 residues. The DNA for the CDR3 is TGTGCCAGCAGCTCGCCCAGGTTCGGGAGCGGGAGGAATGAGCAGTTCTTC. This gives the protein CASSSPRFGSGRNEQFF.

The chain has TRBV29-1 and TRBJ1-4; TRBD1 matches at 9 bases. The CDR3 sequence is 15 residues long. Germline-derived CDR1 and CDR2 are SQVTM and ANQGSEA. The junction had 10 bases not matched to a gene; V was cut back by 6 bases and J by 5 bases. Here the CDR3 reads CSVGQGTPANEKLFF. The CDR3 nucleotides read TGCAGCGTAGGACAGGGGACCCCCGCAAATGAAAAACTGTTTTTT.

This chain connects TRBV10-3 to TRBJ2-6; TRBD1 aligns across 7 bases. Trimming cost V 8 bases and J 3 bases; bases outside gene matches: 4. The CDR3 has 14 residues. Germline CDR1 and CDR2: ENHRY and SYGVKD. The CDR3 DNA follows: TGTGCCATCCAAGGGGGCGGTGGGGCCAACGTCCTGACTTTC. This encodes CAIQGGGGANVLTF.